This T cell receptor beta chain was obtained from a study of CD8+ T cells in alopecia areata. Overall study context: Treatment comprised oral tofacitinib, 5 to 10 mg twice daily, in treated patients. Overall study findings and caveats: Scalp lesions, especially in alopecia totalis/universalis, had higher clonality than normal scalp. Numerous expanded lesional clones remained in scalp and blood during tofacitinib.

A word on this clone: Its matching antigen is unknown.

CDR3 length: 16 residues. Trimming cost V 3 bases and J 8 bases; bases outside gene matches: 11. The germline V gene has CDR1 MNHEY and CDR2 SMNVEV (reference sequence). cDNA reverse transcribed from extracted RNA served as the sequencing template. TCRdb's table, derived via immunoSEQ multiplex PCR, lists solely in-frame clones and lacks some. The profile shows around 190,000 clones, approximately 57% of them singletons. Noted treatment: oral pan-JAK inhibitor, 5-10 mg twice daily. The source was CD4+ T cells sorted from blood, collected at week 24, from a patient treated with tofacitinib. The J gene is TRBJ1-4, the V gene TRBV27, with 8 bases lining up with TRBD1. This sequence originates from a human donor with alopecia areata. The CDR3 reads CASSFSRGRLREKLFF. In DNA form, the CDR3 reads TGTGCCAGCAGTTTCTCCAGGGGGCGGTTGAGGGAAAAACTGTTTTTT.